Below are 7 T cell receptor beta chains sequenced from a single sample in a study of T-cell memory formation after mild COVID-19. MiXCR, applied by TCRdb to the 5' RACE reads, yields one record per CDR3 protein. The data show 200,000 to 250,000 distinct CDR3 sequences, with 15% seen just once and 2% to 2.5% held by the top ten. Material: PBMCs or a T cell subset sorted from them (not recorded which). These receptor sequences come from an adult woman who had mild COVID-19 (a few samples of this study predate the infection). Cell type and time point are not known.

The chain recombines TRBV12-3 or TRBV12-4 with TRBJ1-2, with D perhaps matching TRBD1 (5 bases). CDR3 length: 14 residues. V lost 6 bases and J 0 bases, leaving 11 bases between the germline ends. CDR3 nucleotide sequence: TGTGCCAGCAGACCGGGACTTTCTAACTATGGCTACACCTTC. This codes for CASRPGLSNYGYTF.

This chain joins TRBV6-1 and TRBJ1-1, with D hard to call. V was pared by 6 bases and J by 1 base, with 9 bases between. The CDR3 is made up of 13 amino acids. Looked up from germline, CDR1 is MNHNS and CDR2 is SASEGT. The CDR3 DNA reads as TGTGCCAGCAGCAACAGACAGAACACTGAAGCTTTCTTT. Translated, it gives CASSNRQNTEAFF.

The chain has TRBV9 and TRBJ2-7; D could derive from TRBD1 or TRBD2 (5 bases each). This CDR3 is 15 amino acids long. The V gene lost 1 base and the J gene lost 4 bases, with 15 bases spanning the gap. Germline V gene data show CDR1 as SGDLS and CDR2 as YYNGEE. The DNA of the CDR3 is TGTGCCAGCAGCGTAAACCCGCTGGGGGAGTACGAGCAGTACTTC. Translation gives CASSVNPLGEYEQYF.

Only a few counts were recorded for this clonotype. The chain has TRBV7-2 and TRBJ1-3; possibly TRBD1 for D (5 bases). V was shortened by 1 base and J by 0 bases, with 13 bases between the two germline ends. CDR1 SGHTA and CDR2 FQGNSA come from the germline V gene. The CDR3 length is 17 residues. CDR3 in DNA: TGTGCCAGCAGCTTAGTCCCCCGCCAGGGCTCTGGAAACACCATATATTTT. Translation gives CASSLVPRQGSGNTIYF.

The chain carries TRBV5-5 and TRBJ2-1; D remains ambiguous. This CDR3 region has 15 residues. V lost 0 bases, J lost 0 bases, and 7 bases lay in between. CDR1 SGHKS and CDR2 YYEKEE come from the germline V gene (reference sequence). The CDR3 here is CASSLGQVSYNEQFF. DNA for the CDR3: TGTGCCAGCAGCTTGGGTCAGGTCTCCTACAATGAGCAGTTCTTC. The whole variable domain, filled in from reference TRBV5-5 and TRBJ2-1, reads DAGVTQSPTHLIKTRGQQVTLRCSPISGHKSVSWYQQVLGQGPQFIFQYYEKEERGRGNFPDRFSARQFPNYSSELNVNALLLGDSALYLCASSLGQVSYNEQFFGPGTRLTVL.

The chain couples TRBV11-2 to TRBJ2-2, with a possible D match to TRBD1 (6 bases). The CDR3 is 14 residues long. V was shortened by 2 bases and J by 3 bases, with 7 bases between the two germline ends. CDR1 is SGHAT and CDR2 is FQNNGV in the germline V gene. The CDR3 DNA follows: TGTGCCAGCAGCTTAACAGGGTACACCGGGGAGCTGTTTTTT. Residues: CASSLTGYTGELFF.

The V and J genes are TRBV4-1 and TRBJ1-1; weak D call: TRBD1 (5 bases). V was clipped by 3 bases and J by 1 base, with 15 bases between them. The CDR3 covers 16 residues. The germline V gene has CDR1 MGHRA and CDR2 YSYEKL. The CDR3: CASSHQTPGGNTEAFF. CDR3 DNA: TGCGCCAGCAGCCACCAAACACCCGGGGGGAACACTGAAGCTTTCTTT.